The present TCR beta chain was sequenced within a study of OX40 agonist ivuxolimab in advanced cancers. Study-level results: Patients who responded partially at 0.1-3.0 mg/kg showed clonal expansion ranking among the lowest.

Only in-frame clones appear in the TCRdb table, and some are missing; sequencing was by immunoSEQ multiplex PCR. Here the sample spans around 17,000 clones, approximately 85% being singletons. Comments on this clone: What it recognizes is unknown.

The ends lost 8 bases at V and 1 base at J; junction bases unmatched: 3. Germline loops: CDR1 ENHRY, CDR2 SYGVKD. The CDR3 contains 13 residues. The chain recombines TRBV10-3 with TRBJ1-1, with 8 nucleotides matching TRBD1. The clonotype was recovered from an adult with an advanced solid tumor such as melanoma, head and neck, liver or kidney cancer. Specimen: CD4+ or CD8+ T cells sorted from blood, collected in a trial of the OX40 agonist ivuxolimab. CDR3 DNA sequence: TGTGCCATCCTGGACAGGGAGAACACTGAAGCTTTCTTT. Its protein is CAILDRENTEAFF.